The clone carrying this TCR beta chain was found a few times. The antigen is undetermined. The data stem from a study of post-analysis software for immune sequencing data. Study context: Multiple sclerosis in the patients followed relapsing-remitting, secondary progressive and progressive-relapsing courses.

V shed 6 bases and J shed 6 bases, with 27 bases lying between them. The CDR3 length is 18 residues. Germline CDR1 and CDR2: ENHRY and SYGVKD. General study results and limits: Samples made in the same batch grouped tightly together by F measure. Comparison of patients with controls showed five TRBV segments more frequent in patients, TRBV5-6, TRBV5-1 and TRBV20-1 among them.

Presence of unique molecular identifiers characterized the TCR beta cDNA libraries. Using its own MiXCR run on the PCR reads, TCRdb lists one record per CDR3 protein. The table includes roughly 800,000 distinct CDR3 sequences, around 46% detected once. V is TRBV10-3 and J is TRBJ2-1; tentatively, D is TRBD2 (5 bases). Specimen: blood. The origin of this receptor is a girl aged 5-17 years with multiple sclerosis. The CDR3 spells CAIRAATLQQAEGNEQFF. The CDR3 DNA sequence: TGTGCCATCAGGGCCGCGACCCTTCAGCAGGCCGAGGGCAATGAGCAGTTCTTC.